This T cell receptor (beta chain) was observed in a study of response to subunit inactivated influenza vaccine. This clonotype has more than one count but fewer than ten. Antigen specificity is unknown. In TCRdb, the RT-PCR reads were re-called with MiXCR into one record per CDR3 protein. Found here are around 540,000 distinct CDR3 sequences, around 11% of them singletons; the top ten hold roughly a tenth. Study observations and caveats: The authors offered the suggestion that each seasonal influenza vaccination recruits few new T cells.

Sequencing used PBMCs from blood, obtained on the day of vaccination. The source of this sequence is a middle-aged man who received an inactivated influenza vaccine.

The CDR3 DNA reads TGTGCCAGCAGCTTAGGGACAGGGAACGGCAACACTGAAGCTTTCTTT. Translating it yields CASSLGTGNGNTEAFF. The V gene is TRBV7-6, the J gene TRBJ1-1, with 8 bases that match TRBD1. J lost 2 bases, V lost 1 base, and 6 bases had no gene match. CDR3 length: 16 amino acids. Germline CDR1 and CDR2: SGHVS and FNYEAQ. Based on the CDR3 plus reference TRBV7-6 and TRBJ1-1, the full variable domain is GAGVSQSPRYKVTKRGQDVALRCDPISGHVSLYWYRQALGQGPEFLTYFNYEAQQDKSGLPNDRFSAERPEGSISTLTIQRTEQRDSAMYRCASSLGTGNGNTEAFFGQGTRLTVV.